The entry that follows covers one T cell receptor (beta chain) sequence. V was cut by 4 bases and J by 6 bases, with 13 bases left in between. CDR1 and CDR2 (germline): SQVTM, ANQGSEA. The CDR3 length is 12 residues. The entry originates in a study of blood T cell repertoires in COVID-19. On the study more broadly: Material from acute and convalescent COVID-19 was sourced from the United States, Italy and Spain. From T cells, B-cell-depleted T cells, or PBMCs came the material, which was cDNA or gDNA.

Per the original data handling: Estimation of nucleated cell counts relied on the amplification of reference gene primers. TCRdb's table, derived via immunoSEQ multiplex PCR, lists solely in-frame clones and lacks some. Clonal size and the V and J genes are those of that table, whereas D and trimming came from the DNA. The table shows around 250,000 clones, with approximately 84% occurring only once. This receptor was identified in a woman at least 80 years old with acute or convalescent COVID-19. The material sequenced was peripheral blood. The rearrangement uses TRBV29-1 and TRBJ2-7, with a possible D match to TRBD1 (7 bases). The DNA of the CDR3 is TGCAGCGTTGGGCAGGGGGGTGGCGAGCAGTACTTC. Its translation is CSVGQGGGEQYF.